Listed here are 15 T cell receptor beta chains from one sample, sequenced in a study of blood T cells in healthy people across ages. With a J-beta primer mix and a sample-barcoded 5' primer, a second PCR ran 7 to 11 cycles. MiXCR, applied by TCRdb to the 5' RACE reads, yields one record per CDR3 protein. The sample lists 850,000 to 1,000,000 distinct CDR3 sequences; roughly 43% were seen once. The sequenced sample consisted of blood. These receptors were obtained from a man under 40 in good health.

The rearrangement uses TRBV20-1 and TRBJ1-1; D gene unclear. This CDR3 has 14 residues. Germline CDR1 DFQATT, CDR2 SNEGSKA (reference sequence). V gave up 0 bases and J gave up 0 bases, with 8 bases separating them. CDR3 loop: CSARDPRMNTEAFF. The CDR3 DNA reads as TGCAGTGCTAGAGATCCGCGGATGAACACTGAAGCTTTCTTT.

This clonotype has more than one count but fewer than ten. The chain uses TRBV6-4 and TRBJ2-5; D uncertain. The CDR3 loop spans 12 amino acids. In germline, CDR1 is MRHNA, CDR2 SNTAGT. V dropped 2 bases and J dropped 3 bases, with 4 bases sitting between them. The CDR3 loop reads CASSDQKETQYF. CDR3 sequence (DNA): TGTGCCAGCAGTGACCAGAAAGAGACCCAGTACTTC.

The chain links TRBV3-1 to TRBJ2-3, with D perhaps matching TRBD2 (6 bases). The CDR3 sequence is 12 residues long. V lost 1 base and J lost 11, with 10 bases in between. From germline, CDR1 is LGHDT and CDR2 YNNKEL (reference sequence). In DNA form, the CDR3 reads TGTGCCAGCAGCCAAGCCAGCGGGCGGCAGTATTTT. It is translated as CASSQASGRQYF.

The gene calls are TRBV30 and TRBJ1-5; the D gene is possibly TRBD1 (5 bases). Trimming removed 3 bases from V and 2 bases from J, with 17 bases in between. This CDR3 has 16 amino acids. Germline V gene sequence: CDR1 GTSNPN, CDR2 SVGIG (reference sequence). CDR3 loop: CAWSLDQGGGNQPQHF. CDR3 coding DNA: TGTGCCTGGAGCCTAGATCAGGGAGGGGGCAATCAGCCCCAGCATTTT.

The genes are TRBV4-2 and TRBJ2-3, with D tentatively TRBD2 (5 bases). The CDR3 sequence is 16 residues long. Germline V CDR1 and CDR2: LGHNA, YNFKEQ. V lost 0 bases and J lost 1, with 11 bases in between. CDR3 region: CASSQEAGRGTDTQYF. The DNA of the CDR3 is TGTGCCAGCAGCCAAGAAGCCGGGCGGGGCACAGATACGCAGTATTTT.

This clonotype has just a few counts. This chain links TRBV4-1 with TRBJ1-5; D perhaps matches TRBD1 (5 bases). The CDR3 spans 17 residues. CDR1 and CDR2 from the germline V gene are MGHRA and YSYEKL. V was trimmed by 1 base and J by 0 bases, leaving 13 bases between them. This CDR3 is CASSQVGTAYSNQPQHF. The CDR3 nucleotides read TGCGCCAGCAGCCAAGTCGGGACCGCCTATAGCAATCAGCCCCAGCATTTT.

The gene calls are TRBV6-2 or TRBV6-3 and TRBJ1-5; 7 positions agree with TRBD1. The CDR3 is 16 amino acids. The junction had 8 bases not matched to a gene; V was cut back by 2 bases and J by 4 bases. The germline gives CDR1 MNHEY, CDR2 SVGEGT. CDR3 DNA: TGTGCCAGCAGTTACAGGGGAGACAGGGCTAATCAGCCCCAGCATTTT. The encoded protein is CASSYRGDRANQPQHF.

This clonotype was seen a handful of times. The rearrangement uses TRBV21-1 and TRBJ1-2. TRBV21-1 is a documented pseudogene. The CDR3 is 20 residues long. Here the CDR3 reads CASSKGDSLRLRQVLYGYTF. In DNA, the CDR3 is TGTGCCAGCAGCAAAGGAGACAGTCTCAGATTGCGGCAGGTCCTCTATGGCTACACCTTC.

This chain uses TRBV20-1 with TRBJ1-2; D is uncertain. The germline gives CDR1 DFQATT, CDR2 SNEGSKA (reference sequence). Trimming stripped 2 bases from V and 3 bases from J, with 13 bases between. The CDR3 has 14 amino acids. CDR3 residues: CSARSRLSHYGYTF. Written as DNA, the CDR3 is TGCAGTGCTAGATCCCGTCTCTCTCACTATGGCTACACCTTC.

The chain carries TRBV7-9 and TRBJ1-2, with D possibly TRBD1 on 5 matching bases. Germline CDR1 reads SEHNR; CDR2 reads FQNEAQ (reference sequence). The CDR3 loop spans 14 amino acids. Trimming took 5 bases from V and 3 from J, leaving 13 bases between them. The CDR3, as DNA: TGTGCCAGCAGCAAAAGAGGGGCAGACTATGGCTACACCTTC. Its translation: CASSKRGADYGYTF.

This chain connects TRBV4-1 to TRBJ2-1; 9 nucleotides match TRBD2. V gave up 0 bases and J gave up 6 bases; unmatched junction bases: 6. The CDR3 runs to 16 residues. Germline assignment: CDR1 MGHRA and CDR2 YSYEKL. The CDR3 protein is CASSQDQAGGLNEQFF. The DNA for the CDR3 is TGCGCCAGCAGCCAAGATCAAGCGGGGGGCCTCAATGAGCAGTTCTTC.

This clonotype was counted a few times. The gene calls are TRBV15 and TRBJ2-1; D call uncertain. Germline lookup yields CDR1 LNHNV and CDR2 YYDKDF (reference sequence). Trimming left V 0 bases short and J 7 bases short, with 13 bases between. The CDR3 has 15 amino acids. The CDR3, as DNA: TGTGCCACCAGCAGAGATCATGGTAGGGCAAATGAGCAGTTCTTC. It translates to CATSRDHGRANEQFF.

This clonotype was observed a few times. CDR3 in amino acids: CASSLEAPVQYF. The CDR3 DNA is TGTGCCAGCAGCTTAGAGGCTCCGGTGCAGTACTTC. The chain combines TRBV7-9 with TRBJ2-4; D is unclear. V was clipped by 1 base and J by 13 bases, with 11 bases between them. Germline V gene data show CDR1 as SEHNR and CDR2 as FQNEAQ (reference sequence). This CDR3 contains 12 residues.

The chain joins TRBV5-1 to TRBJ2-7, with D unresolved. V was shortened by 0 bases and J by 6 bases, with 16 bases between the two germline ends. The CDR3 length is 15 residues. CDR1 and CDR2 from the germline V gene are SGHRS and YFSETQ. CDR3 nucleotide sequence: TGCGCCAGCAGCTTGGATCCCCAGGTTCCCCGCGAGCAGTACTTC. It specifies CASSLDPQVPREQYF.

V and J are TRBV5-1 and TRBJ2-1; 11 positions match TRBD2. The V and J ends lost 3 bases and 1 base, in that order; junction bases with no gene match: 12. The CDR3 consists of 19 residues. In germline, CDR1 is SGHRS, CDR2 YFSETQ. The CDR3 bases are TGCGCCAGCAGCTATCCGGGAATAGCGGGGGGGAGGTCCTACAATGAGCAGTTCTTC. Translation: CASSYPGIAGGRSYNEQFF.